One sample yielded the 21 T cell receptor beta chains listed below, sequenced in a study of T cells in narcolepsy. Clones were sequenced by immunoSEQ multiplex PCR, and TCRdb holds only the in-frame ones, with some missing. The repertoire has some 25,000 clones, roughly 62% of them found once; the top ten carry about 12%. The specimen sequenced was memory (CD45RA-) CD4+ T cells from blood. The receptors were sampled from a human donor in good health.

For the CDR3, the DNA is TGTGCCAGCAGTGTAGGGGGCTCTGGGGCCAACGTCCTGACTTTC. Translation: CASSVGGSGANVLTF. V gene TRBV2 combines with J gene TRBJ2-6; possibly TRBD1 for D (6 bases). The ends were cut back, 4 bases at V and 0 bases at J, with 7 bases in the middle. The CDR3 has 15 residues. Looked up from germline, CDR1 is SNHLY and CDR2 is FYNNEI.

The chain couples TRBV9 to TRBJ2-1; TRBD2 matches 11 bases. Per germline, CDR1 SGDLS and CDR2 YYNGEE. The CDR3 length is 17 residues. The V segment lost 0 bases and the J segment 0 bases; nucleotides outside the gene matches: 2. As DNA, the CDR3 is TGTGCCAGCAGCGTAGGACTAGCGGGGAGCTCCTACAATGAGCAGTTCTTC. It yields the protein CASSVGLAGSSYNEQFF. The variable domain in full, completed from reference TRBV9 and TRBJ2-1, reads DSGVTQTPKHLITATGQRVTLRCSPRSGDLSVYWYQQSLDQGLQFLIQYYNGEERAKGNILERFSAQQFPDLHSELNLSSLELGDSALYFCASSVGLAGSSYNEQFFGPGTRLTVL.

J is TRBJ2-4 and V is TRBV11-2, with unresolved D. Looked up from germline, CDR1 is SGHAT and CDR2 is FQNNGV. Trimming cost V 4 bases and J 0 bases, with 13 bases left between them. This CDR3 is 16 amino acids long. The CDR3 DNA is TGTGCCAGCAGCTCGGTCGATCGACTAGCCAAAAACATTCAGTACTTC. Translating gives CASSSVDRLAKNIQYF.

This clone was detected a few times. V gene TRBV5-1 combines with J gene TRBJ2-1; possible D gene TRBD2, 6 bases. Germline V gene sequence: CDR1 SGHRS, CDR2 YFSETQ. Trimming cost V 3 bases and J 8 bases, with 15 bases left between them. The CDR3 has 14 amino acids. The CDR3 nucleotides read TGCGCCAGCAGCTGGGGGGACCAGCATGATGAGCAGTTCTTC. Residues: CASSWGDQHDEQFF.

The gene calls are TRBV5-8 and TRBJ2-3; no definite D call. V lost 5 bases and J 6 bases, leaving 10 bases between the germline ends. Germline V gene sequence: CDR1 SGHTS, CDR2 YDEGEE. The CDR3 length is 12 residues. The CDR3 region is CASRTSWDTQYF. CDR3 nucleotides: TGTGCCAGCAGGACTTCTTGGGATACGCAGTATTTT.

This clone was recorded a few times. The chain carries TRBV6-5 and TRBJ1-2, with D possibly TRBD1 on 5 matching bases. CDR1 and CDR2 from the germline V gene are MNHEY and SVGAGI. V lost 7 bases, J lost 7 bases, and 10 bases lay in between. This CDR3 comprises 11 residues. The CDR3 DNA is TGTGCCAGCATGGGGGTCTCTGGCTACACCTTC. Residues: CASMGVSGYTF.

This chain joins TRBV7-2 and TRBJ2-3; no definite D call. Per germline, CDR1 SGHTA and CDR2 FQGNSA. The CDR3 is 15 amino acids. V lost 1 base and J lost 0, with 8 bases in between. DNA for the CDR3: TGTGCCAGCAGCTTAGTCGGGTGGAGCACAGATACGCAGTATTTT. Translating it yields CASSLVGWSTDTQYF. Complete variable domain (other parts from reference TRBV7-2 and TRBJ2-3): GAGVSQSPSNKVTEKGKDVELRCDPISGHTALYWYRQSLGQGLEFLIYFQGNSAPDKSGLPSDRFSAERTGGSVSTLTIQRTQQEDSAVYLCASSLVGWSTDTQYFGPGTRLTVL.

CDR3 sequence reads: CASSLRVSGTSSYEQYF. The CDR3 region has the DNA TGTGCCAGCAGCTTACGGGTCAGCGGGACGTCTTCCTACGAGCAGTACTTC. J is TRBJ2-7 and V is TRBV7-8; TRBD2 matches 7 bases. The V segment lost 2 bases and the J segment 1 base; nucleotides outside the gene matches: 11. The length of the CDR3 is 17 residues. From germline, CDR1 is SGHVS and CDR2 FQNEAQ.

In its sample, this clone was seen a few times. The chain links TRBV7-2 to TRBJ1-1, with D uncertain. Germline CDR1 and CDR2: SGHTA and FQGNSA. There are 11 residues in the CDR3. Deletions cut 5 bases from V and 0 bases from J, with 1 base between. CDR3 in amino acids: CASSVNTEAFF. The CDR3 nucleotides read TGTGCCAGCAGCGTGAACACTGAAGCTTTCTTT.

This chain uses TRBV27 with TRBJ2-7; TRBD2 aligns across 8 bases. Losses at the gene ends were 0 bases for V and 3 bases for J; bases not matched to a gene: 7. The CDR3 runs 16 residues. CDR1 is MNHEY and CDR2 is SMNVEV in the germline V gene (reference sequence). CDR3 protein: CASSLSPLSGSYEQYF. CDR3 DNA sequence: TGTGCCAGCAGTTTATCGCCCTTGAGCGGGAGCTACGAGCAGTACTTC.

The V gene is TRBV7-9, the J gene TRBJ2-2; 8 bases line up with TRBD2. The CDR3 runs to 16 residues. Unmatched junction bases numbered 7, after V lost 5 bases and J lost 2 bases. Germline V lookup: CDR1 SEHNR, CDR2 FQNEAQ (reference sequence). The CDR3 spells CASSQTGTSNTGELFF. CDR3 bases: TGTGCCAGCAGCCAGACCGGGACTAGTAACACCGGGGAGCTGTTTTTT.

V usage is TRBV11-1 and J usage is TRBJ2-2, with 7 bases identical to TRBD1. This CDR3 has 14 amino acids. The ends lost 5 bases at V and 6 bases at J; junction bases unmatched: 6. Germline lookup yields CDR1 SGHAT and CDR2 FQDESV (reference sequence). The CDR3 DNA follows: TGTGCCAGCAGCCGCTACAGGGGCGCCGGGGAGCTGTTTTTT. As protein: CASSRYRGAGELFF.

This clone has just a few counts. The rearrangement uses TRBV6-5 and TRBJ1-2; D is ambiguous. Germline lookup yields CDR1 MNHEY and CDR2 SVGAGI. With 2 bases removed from V and 4 bases from J, the gap between germline ends came to 2 bases. The CDR3 is 11 amino acids. CDR3 sequence (DNA): TGTGCCAGCAGTTACAGCTATGGCTACACCTTC. The encoded protein is CASSYSYGYTF.

The rearrangement joins TRBV20-1 to TRBJ1-4, with unresolved D. The germline V gene encodes CDR1 DFQATT and CDR2 SNEGSKA (reference sequence). There are 11 residues in the CDR3. Trimming pared 4 bases from V and 8 bases from J, leaving 8 bases between. The CDR3 region is CSAIQAEKLFF. Here the CDR3 DNA reads TGCAGTGCTATCCAGGCAGAAAAACTGTTTTTT.

The genes are TRBV7-2 and TRBJ1-6; no reliable D call. Germline lookup yields CDR1 SGHTA and CDR2 FQGNSA. The CDR3 extends over 14 amino acids. The V and J ends lost 1 base and 3 bases respectively, with 4 bases between them. The CDR3 nucleotides are TGTGCCAGCAGCTTAGGGATCTATAATTCACCCCTCCACTTT. As protein: CASSLGIYNSPLHF.

This sequence joins TRBV25-1 and TRBJ2-5; 10 positions match TRBD1. The CDR3 runs 16 residues. Per the germline V gene, CDR1 is MGHDK and CDR2 is SYGVNS. Trimming removed 1 base from V and 7 bases from J; junction bases left unmatched: 9. The CDR3 sequence is CASSESSTGGRGTQYF. The CDR3 DNA is TGTGCCAGCAGTGAATCCTCGACAGGGGGCAGGGGGACCCAGTACTTC.

Here the CDR3 reads CASSYSSGTAYEQYF. The CDR3 coding sequence is TGTGCCAGCAGTTACTCGAGTGGAACCGCCTACGAGCAGTACTTC. The chain joins TRBV6-6 to TRBJ2-7, with D hard to call. Germline CDR1 MNHNY, CDR2 SVGAGI (reference sequence). V was cut by 0 bases and J by 2 bases, with 11 bases left in between. The CDR3 has 15 amino acids.

The CDR3 bases are TGCAGCGTTGGCCCTAGGGGACTGTTAAACTATGGCTACACCTTC. The encoded protein is CSVGPRGLLNYGYTF. The V and J genes are TRBV29-1 and TRBJ1-2; TRBD1 is a possible D gene (5 bases). This CDR3 spans 15 amino acids. Germline V CDR1 and CDR2: SQVTM, ANQGSEA. Trimming took 4 bases from V and 2 from J, leaving 17 bases between them.

The chain uses TRBV7-6 and TRBJ1-2; D perhaps matches TRBD1 (6 bases). The length of the CDR3 is 16 residues. Germline CDR1 and CDR2: SGHVS and FNYEAQ. Trimming removed 5 bases at V and 2 bases at J, with 18 bases between. In nucleotides, the CDR3 is TGTGCCAGCAGCCCACTGTCCGATACAGGGAACTATGGCTACACCTTC. It is translated as CASSPLSDTGNYGYTF. The full variable domain, in which reference TRBV7-6 and TRBJ1-2 provide the parts outside the CDR3, is GAGVSQSPRYKVTKRGQDVALRCDPISGHVSLYWYRQALGQGPEFLTYFNYEAQQDKSGLPNDRFSAERPEGSISTLTIQRTEQRDSAMYRCASSPLSDTGNYGYTFGSGTRLTVV.

The chain employs TRBV7-2 and TRBJ2-3; no reliable D call. The CDR3 length is 13 residues. Per the germline V gene, CDR1 is SGHTA and CDR2 is FQGNSA. Between the trimmed V and J ends, which lost 1 base and 5 bases, there was a span of 7 bases. The CDR3 loop is CASSLDRQDTQYF. The CDR3 coding sequence is TGTGCCAGCAGCTTAGACCGGCAAGATACGCAGTATTTT. The full variable domain, in which reference TRBV7-2 and TRBJ2-3 provide the parts outside the CDR3, is GAGVSQSPSNKVTEKGKDVELRCDPISGHTALYWYRQSLGQGLEFLIYFQGNSAPDKSGLPSDRFSAERTGGSVSTLTIQRTQQEDSAVYLCASSLDRQDTQYFGPGTRLTVL.

This sequence joins TRBV12-5 and TRBJ2-2; D remains unclear. The CDR3 covers 12 residues. CDR1 LGHNT and CDR2 FRNRAP come from the germline V gene. V was shortened by 7 bases and J by 3 bases, with 6 bases between the two germline ends. Written as DNA, the CDR3 is TGTGCTAGTGCCCTATACACCGGGGAGCTGTTTTTT. Its translation: CASALYTGELFF.